The 28 T cell receptor beta chains listed next were all sequenced from one sample in a study of CD8 T cell repertoires and HIV-1 epitope variants. These receptors are not linked to any known antigen. The assay was immunoSEQ multiplex PCR, and TCRdb's table has in-frame clones only and misses some. The table shows thousands of clones, with around 70% occurring only once. Source material: cultured CD8+ T cells derived from PBMCs. Every receptor here comes from a male donor with HIV.

The chain couples TRBV27 to TRBJ2-7; 10 nucleotides line up with TRBD1. The CDR3 consists of 16 residues. Germline loops: CDR1 MNHEY, CDR2 SMNVEV (reference sequence). V dropped 4 bases and J dropped 4; count of bases not matched to a gene: 10. The CDR3 reads CASSSRQGAHGYEQYF. The CDR3 region has the DNA TGTGCCAGCAGTTCTCGACAGGGGGCGCATGGTTACGAGCAGTACTTC.

This rearrangement joins TRBV7-8 to TRBJ1-5, with 8 positions matching TRBD1. Germline loops: CDR1 SGHVS, CDR2 FQNEAQ. The CDR3 loop spans 17 amino acids. V lost 1 base to trimming and J lost 0 bases; unmatched junction nucleotides: 5. CDR3 nucleotide sequence: TGTGCCAGCAGCTTAGAGGACAGGGCTTATAGCAATCAGCCCCAGCATTTT. Protein product: CASSLEDRAYSNQPQHF.

The chain recombines TRBV7-3 with TRBJ2-7, with 9 bases fitting TRBD1. The length of the CDR3 is 15 residues. J gave up 2 bases and V 5 bases, and 7 bases lay outside the gene matches. CDR1 SGHTA and CDR2 FQGTGA come from the germline V gene. The CDR3 DNA is TGTGCCAGCAGCCTCTCCGGGACAGGGACCTACGAGCAGTACTTC. Translating it yields CASSLSGTGTYEQYF. Full variable domain (remainder filled in from reference TRBV7-3 and TRBJ2-7): GAGVSQTPSNKVTEKGKYVELRCDPISGHTALYWYRQSLGQGPEFLIYFQGTGAADDSGLPNDRFFAVRPEGSVSTLKIQRTERGDSAVYLCASSLSGTGTYEQYFGPGTRLTVT.

The chain is built from TRBV6-5 and TRBJ2-2; tentatively, D is TRBD2 (5 bases). This CDR3 has 15 residues. Trimming pared 7 bases from V and 4 bases from J, leaving 16 bases between. CDR1 is MNHEY and CDR2 is SVGAGI in the germline V gene. Written as DNA, the CDR3 is TGTGCCAGCACCAGGACTGCAATCCCCACCGGGGAGCTGTTTTTT. Protein product: CASTRTAIPTGELFF.

This clone has more than one count but fewer than ten. V gene TRBV7-6 combines with J gene TRBJ2-7; perhaps TRBD2 as D (5 bases). The CDR3 is 13 amino acids. Germline-derived CDR1 and CDR2 are SGHVS and FNYEAQ. V was pared by 1 base and J by 3 bases, with 7 bases between. CDR3 nucleotide sequence: TGTGCCAGCAGCTTAGGGGAGAGCTACGAGCAGTACTTC. Translated, it gives CASSLGESYEQYF.

In this sample, this clone turned up once. The rearrangement uses TRBV28 and TRBJ1-1; D remains unclear. In germline, CDR1 is MDHEN, CDR2 SYDVKM. CDR3 length: 13 residues. The V gene lost 6 bases and the J gene lost 0 bases, with 8 bases spanning the gap. For the CDR3, the DNA is TGTGCCAGCAGCACCAGACTGAACACTGAAGCTTTCTTT. It encodes CASSTRLNTEAFF.

On this clone itself: One junction end disagrees with the germline gene, perhaps due to a read error. The chain uses TRBV27 and TRBJ2-2; 8 nucleotides align to TRBD2. CDR3 length: 16 amino acids. Looked up from germline, CDR1 is MNHEY and CDR2 is SMNVEV (reference sequence). CDR3 DNA: TGTGCCAGCAGTTCCGCTAGCGGGCTAAACACCGGGGAGCTGCTTTTT. This sequence encodes CASSSASGLNTGELLF.

The rearrangement links TRBV27 to TRBJ1-2; D unclear. The CDR3 is 14 residues long. Trimming removed 1 base at V and 3 bases at J, with 9 bases between. CDR1 MNHEY and CDR2 SMNVEV come from the germline V gene (reference sequence). CDR3 nucleotide sequence: TGTGCCAGCAGTTTATTCGGCAGTGACTATGGCTACACCTTC. This encodes CASSLFGSDYGYTF.

J is TRBJ2-5 and V is TRBV27; 7 nucleotides line up with TRBD1. The J call could be wrong; TRBJ2-7 is a better fit for the DNA end. CDR3 length: 13 residues. In germline, CDR1 is MNHEY, CDR2 SMNVEV (reference sequence). CDR3 region: CASRPGQAGEQYF. DNA of the CDR3: TGTGCCAGCAGACCTGGACAGGCCGGCGAGCAGTACTTC.

This clone is a singleton in its sample. V usage is TRBV11-2 and J usage is TRBJ2-7; 10 bases match TRBD2. Unmatched junction bases numbered 7, after V lost 2 bases and J lost 3 bases. This CDR3 spans 16 amino acids. Germline V gene sequence: CDR1 SGHAT, CDR2 FQNNGV. CDR3 region: CASSLFGTSVLYEQYF. The CDR3 DNA follows: TGTGCCAGCAGCTTATTTGGGACTAGCGTCCTCTACGAGCAGTACTTC.

This rearrangement joins TRBV4-3 to TRBJ1-3; perhaps TRBD1 as D (5 bases). The CDR3 consists of 16 residues. Deletions cut 0 bases from V and 0 bases from J, with 9 bases between. CDR1 LGHNA and CDR2 YSLEER come from the germline V gene. CDR3 protein: CASSQEEGLSGNTIYF. The CDR3 region has the DNA TGCGCCAGCAGCCAAGAAGAGGGGCTCTCTGGAAACACCATATATTTT.

The chain is built from TRBV28 and TRBJ1-1; 8 bases map to TRBD1. Germline CDR1 MDHEN, CDR2 SYDVKM. There are 14 residues in the CDR3. V trimming: 5 bases; J trimming: 5 bases; junction bases outside the gene matches: 7. CDR3 sequence (DNA): TGTGCCAGCAGTACCCAACAGGGGGTAACTGAAGCTTTCTTT. It codes for CASSTQQGVTEAFF.

The rearrangement uses TRBV11-2 and TRBJ2-1; 9 bases match TRBD1. With V trimmed by 5 bases and J by 7 bases, 9 bases remained unmatched. This CDR3 contains 15 residues. Per the germline V gene, CDR1 is SGHAT and CDR2 is FQNNGV. As DNA, the CDR3 is TGTGCCAGCAGCCCGGACAGGGGAATAGGAAATGAGCAGTTCTTC. Its protein product is CASSPDRGIGNEQFF.

This clone came up a few times. The chain joins TRBV15 to TRBJ2-5; D call uncertain. Looked up from germline, CDR1 is LNHNV and CDR2 is YYDKDF (reference sequence). CDR3 size: 13 residues. Trimming removed 0 bases from V and 4 bases from J, with 6 bases in between. The CDR3 sequence is CATSRDRRETQYF. CDR3 DNA sequence: TGTGCCACCAGCAGAGATCGGAGAGAGACCCAGTACTTC.

J is TRBJ2-2 and V is TRBV7-8; 8 bases are shared with TRBD1. The CDR3 is 14 amino acids. Unmatched junction bases numbered 3, after V lost 5 bases and J lost 4 bases. CDR1 SGHVS and CDR2 FQNEAQ come from the germline V gene. CDR3 DNA sequence: TGTGCCAGCAGCCCGACAGGGGCCACCGGGGAGCTGTTTTTT. It specifies CASSPTGATGELFF.

The chain links TRBV14 to TRBJ2-5; 7 bases align to TRBD1. This CDR3 comprises 18 residues. With V trimmed by 1 base and J by 0 bases, 11 bases remained unmatched. Germline CDR1 and CDR2: SGHDN and FVKESK. CDR3 amino acids: CASSQGIWGQSYQETQYF. In DNA, the CDR3 is TGTGCCAGCAGCCAAGGGATCTGGGGACAGTCGTACCAAGAGACCCAGTACTTC.

In its sample, this clone ranks as large. CDR3 nucleotide sequence: TGTGCCAGCAGCTTAGACGGTGCCAGTGAGCAGTTCTTC. Translating it yields CASSLDGASEQFF. This chain links TRBV7-2 with TRBJ2-1; D is undetermined. Trimming took 1 base from V and 9 from J, leaving 10 bases between them. The CDR3 has 13 amino acids. CDR1 is SGHTA and CDR2 is FQGNSA in the germline V gene.

This clone has just one count. This chain uses TRBV6-6 with TRBJ2-1; D unclear. In germline, CDR1 is MNHNY, CDR2 SVGAGI (reference sequence). V was clipped by 7 bases and J by 3 bases, with 13 bases between them. The CDR3 contains 14 residues. The CDR3 DNA sequence: TGTGCCAGCAAGAGGACGGAGAGCTACAATGAGCAGTTCTTC. Protein sequence: CASKRTESYNEQFF.

V and J are TRBV27 and TRBJ1-4; perhaps TRBD1 as D (5 bases). The germline CDR1 and CDR2 sequences are MNHEY and SMNVEV (reference sequence). CDR3 length: 16 residues. Trimming cost V 5 bases and J 3 bases, with 16 bases left between them. CDR3 coding DNA: TGTGCCAGCAGTCCCCTAGCGGCAGGGTCTAATGAAAAACTGTTTTTT. Protein product: CASSPLAAGSNEKLFF.

V gene TRBV5-6 combines with J gene TRBJ2-2; the match to TRBD1 covers 7 bases. This CDR3 is 18 amino acids long. V lost 1 base to trimming and J lost 0 bases; unmatched junction nucleotides: 9. CDR1 SGHDT and CDR2 YYEEEE come from the germline V gene. The CDR3 sequence: CASSLLGAGTANTGELFF. DNA for the CDR3: TGTGCCAGCAGCTTGTTAGGAGCCGGGACAGCGAACACCGGGGAGCTGTTTTTT.

This clone was seen a handful of times. The V gene is TRBV2, the J gene TRBJ1-2; D remains unclear. The CDR3 has 13 amino acids. The germline V gene encodes CDR1 SNHLY and CDR2 FYNNEI. Trimming left V 2 bases short and J 1 base short, with 5 bases between. In DNA form, the CDR3 reads TGTGCCAGCAGTGAAAAGGGTAACTATGGCTACACCTTC. Protein: CASSEKGNYGYTF.

The chain joins TRBV5-1 to TRBJ2-1; maybe TRBD2 (5 bases). The V end lost 4 bases, the J end lost 0 bases, and 14 bases lay between the germline ends. The CDR3 has 16 amino acids. The V gene's germline CDR1 is SGHRS and CDR2 YFSETQ. Here the CDR3 reads CASSPLRASSYNEQFF. CDR3 nucleotides: TGCGCCAGCAGCCCCTTGAGGGCGAGCTCCTACAATGAGCAGTTCTTC.

This rearrangement joins TRBV5-1 to TRBJ2-2; the match to TRBD1 covers 7 bases. This CDR3 is built from 15 residues. V was pared by 4 bases and J by 3 bases, with 6 bases of the junction left unmatched. CDR1 is SGHRS and CDR2 is YFSETQ in the germline V gene. For the CDR3, the DNA is TGCGCCAGCAGCGGACAGGTTCCGGACACCGGGGAGCTGTTTTTT. This translates into CASSGQVPDTGELFF.

The chain employs TRBV6-5 and TRBJ1-5; maybe TRBD1 (5 bases). Deletions cut 5 bases from V and 0 bases from J, with 11 bases between. Germline-derived CDR1 and CDR2 are MNHEY and SVGAGI. The CDR3 length is 15 residues. The DNA of the CDR3 is TGTGCCAGCAGTCTGACAGATTATAGCAATCAGCCCCAGCATTTT. The encoded protein is CASSLTDYSNQPQHF.

The J gene is TRBJ2-1, the V gene TRBV10-1, with TRBD2 identical over 10 bases. The CDR3 covers 16 residues. From germline, CDR1 is WNHNN and CDR2 SYGVQD (reference sequence). Unmatched junction bases numbered 5, after V lost 3 bases and J lost 3 bases. CDR3 in amino acids: CASSDGAGGDYNEQFF. Written as DNA, the CDR3 is TGCGCCAGCAGTGATGGAGCGGGAGGGGACTACAATGAGCAGTTCTTC.

In DNA, the CDR3 is TGTGCCAGTAGTATAGGTCGGGGGGGAGAGCAGTACTTC. It codes for CASSIGRGGEQYF. The chain recombines TRBV19 with TRBJ2-7; 8 bases are shared with TRBD2. V shed 1 base, J shed 7 bases, and the junction held 3 bases outside the gene matches. The CDR3 consists of 13 residues. Per the germline V gene, CDR1 is LNHDA and CDR2 is SQIVND (reference sequence).

This chain joins TRBV4-1 and TRBJ1-2; 8 bases match TRBD1. Unmatched junction bases numbered 10, after V lost 0 bases and J lost 4 bases. The CDR3 extends over 17 amino acids. In germline, CDR1 is MGHRA, CDR2 YSYEKL. The CDR3 region is CASSQDPQGAQSYGYTF. DNA of the CDR3: TGCGCCAGCAGCCAAGATCCGCAGGGGGCGCAAAGCTATGGCTACACCTTC.

This chain links TRBV27 with TRBJ1-1; no clear D. The CDR3 runs 14 residues. Germline V gives CDR1 MNHEY, CDR2 SMNVEV (reference sequence). V was clipped by 3 bases and J by 4 bases, with 12 bases between them. The CDR3 spells CASSLTGRATEAFF. The CDR3 DNA sequence: TGTGCCAGCAGTTTGACTGGCCGGGCCACTGAAGCTTTCTTT.